Listed below are T cell receptor beta chains from one sample, sequenced in a study of blood T cell repertoires in COVID-19. Here immunoSEQ multiplex PCR was the method, and the copy in TCRdb shows in-frame clones only, minus some. The sample lists under 200,000 clones; roughly four fifths were seen once. What was sequenced was peripheral blood. These receptors all stem from a human donor with acute or convalescent COVID-19. The donor label of this sample is uncertain. CDR3s include the opening cysteine and the closing phenylalanine or tryptophan. The order of the fields is V gene, D gene, clone size, J gene, CDR3 DNA, CDR3 protein. A D gene is named only where the DNA matches it firmly. Clone size is given for some rows only: seen once, a few or many times, or a class if the clone is expanded.

TRBV11-2,TRBD1,NA,TRBJ2-2,TGTGCCAGCAGCACGGGACAGGGGAACACCGGGGAGCTGTTTTTT,CASSTGQGNTGELFF
TRBV19,TRBD1,NA,TRBJ1-4,TGTGCCAGTAGCATGCAGGGGGCGGGAGAAAAACTGTTTTTT,CASSMQGAGEKLFF
TRBV5-6,TRBD2,NA,TRBJ2-1,TGTGCCAGCAGCTTGTCCGGGACTAGCAATGAGCAGTTCTTC,CASSLSGTSNEQFF
TRBV27,NA,NA,TRBJ2-3,TGTGCCAGCAGCCCCCTAACTAGCACAGATACGCAGTATTTT,CASSPLTSTDTQYF
TRBV11-2,TRBD1,NA,TRBJ1-3,TGTGCCAGCAGCCCAGGACAGGGAGAAAGAAACACCATATATTTT,CASSPGQGERNTIYF
TRBV12-3/TRBV12-4,NA,NA,TRBJ1-1,TGTGCCAGCGGGGCGGTGTTGAACACTGAAGCTTTCTTT,CASGAVLNTEAFF
TRBV18,TRBD1,NA,TRBJ1-3,TGTGCCAGCTCGCAAGACAGGGGACCTGGAAACACCATATATTTT,CASSQDRGPGNTIYF
TRBV6-1,NA,few,TRBJ2-5,TGTGCCAGCAGTGACAAAGAGACCCAGTACTTC,CASSDKETQYF
TRBV7-6,TRBD2,once,TRBJ2-3,TGTGCCAGCAGCTCCCGGACTAGCGGAGGCACAGATACGCAGTATTTT,CASSSRTSGGTDTQYF
TRBV2,NA,NA,TRBJ2-7,TGTGCCAGCAGTTTCGACAGACAAGACTCCTACGAGCAGTACTTC,CASSFDRQDSYEQYF
TRBV5-6,TRBD2,once,TRBJ2-5,TGTGCCAGCAGCTTGACTAGCGGGAACCAAGAGACCCAGTACTTC,CASSLTSGNQETQYF
TRBV7-8,NA,NA,TRBJ2-5,TGTGCCAGCAGCCCCCGCGGGCCAGAGACCCAGTACTTC,CASSPRGPETQYF
TRBV5-1,NA,NA,TRBJ2-3,TGCGCCAGCAGCTCGGGTGGGTACACAGATACGCAGTATTTT,CASSSGGYTDTQYF
TRBV5-4,TRBD2,NA,TRBJ2-5,TGTGCCAGCAGCTTGGGCTCAGCGGGAGGCCAAGAGACCCAGTACTTC,CASSLGSAGGQETQYF
TRBV27,NA,NA,TRBJ2-2,TGTGCCAGCAGTTTATTCGGGGGTGACACCGGGGAGCTGTTTTTT,CASSLFGGDTGELFF
TRBV10-3,TRBD1,NA,TRBJ2-6,TGTGCCATCAGTGCCCAGACAGGGCTTTCTGGGGCCAACGTCCTGACTTTC,CAISAQTGLSGANVLTF
TRBV5-1,TRBD2,NA,TRBJ2-1,TGCGCCAGCAGCTTGGGTCCTAGCGGACCGCTTCAGTTCTTC,CASSLGPSGPLQFF
TRBV6-5,TRBD1,NA,TRBJ1-1,TGTGCCAGCAGTCCGGGGGACAGGGGGCGAACTGAAGCTTTCTTT,CASSPGDRGRTEAFF
TRBV18,NA,few,TRBJ1-4,TGTGCCAGCTCATCCGCAGGGGCTCAGGGTGAAAAACTGTTTTTT,CASSSAGAQGEKLFF
TRBV30,TRBD1,NA,TRBJ1-6,TGTGCCTGGAATACCGGGACAGCCAATTCACCCCTCCACTTT,CAWNTGTANSPLHF